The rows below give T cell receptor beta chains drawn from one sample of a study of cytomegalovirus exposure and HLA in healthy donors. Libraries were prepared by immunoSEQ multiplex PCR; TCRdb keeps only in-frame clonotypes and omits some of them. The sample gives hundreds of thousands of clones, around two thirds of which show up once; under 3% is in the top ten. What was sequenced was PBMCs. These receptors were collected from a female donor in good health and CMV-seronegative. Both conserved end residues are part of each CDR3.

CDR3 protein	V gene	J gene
CASSVGGSTFF	TRBV6-1	TRBJ1-1
CASSPLGTGAYEQYF	TRBV28	TRBJ2-7
CATRTSGSTGELFF	TRBV10-3	TRBJ2-2
CASSSQSRQGSYTDTQYF	TRBV7-9	TRBJ2-3
CASSLERVDPYEQYF	TRBV7-9	.
CASSLARASGRIADTQYF	TRBV7-9	TRBJ2-3
CASRLGTVSYNEQFF	TRBV27	TRBJ2-1
CASSFGAPTEAFF	TRBV27	TRBJ1-1
CASSQVVGDWSSYEQYF	TRBV4-1	TRBJ2-7
CASSFRPGQVTEAFF	TRBV6-4	TRBJ1-1
CASSSVERAGNEQFF	TRBV5-5	TRBJ2-1
CASSPASRDTEAFF	TRBV7-3	TRBJ1-1
CASSRQGSTDTQYF	TRBV4-1	TRBJ2-3
CASSPRLAGGTGELFF	TRBV19	TRBJ2-2
CASSLNRAYEQYF	TRBV7-9	TRBJ2-7
CASDHLGQGENEQYF	TRBV12-5	TRBJ2-7
CASSQALAGGIEQYF	TRBV4-3	TRBJ2-7
CAWGGVRYEQYF	TRBV30	TRBJ2-7
CASSQATSGRYEQYF	TRBV5-4	TRBJ2-7
CASTPWPPGTQYF	TRBV5-4	TRBJ2-5
CASSLTSRTGDTQYF	TRBV7-2	TRBJ2-3
CASSEWVEAGVVTEAFF	TRBV25-1	TRBJ1-1
CASSLRGLVDEQFF	TRBV6-5	TRBJ2-1
CASSGRTEQFF	TRBV4-1	TRBJ2-1
CASSPGTSGSETGELFF	TRBV6-4	TRBJ2-2
CASSIGQGDYEQYF	TRBV19	TRBJ2-7
CASSPWANTQETQYF	TRBV7-8	TRBJ2-5
CASSVSTDTQYF	TRBV11-3	TRBJ2-3
CAITPGQGPYGYTF	TRBV10-3	TRBJ1-2
CASSPRLAGSTDTQYF	TRBV4-1	TRBJ2-3
CASSLIQTSRSNTGELFF	TRBV7-3	TRBJ2-2
CASSRDRGAVLSGYTF	TRBV6-4	TRBJ1-2
CSSSLRGRTSEYNEQFF	TRBV7-9	TRBJ2-1